One sample yielded the 11 T cell receptor beta chains listed below, sequenced in a study of cytomegalovirus exposure and HLA in healthy donors. The PCR employed 60 Vbeta primers together with 13 Jbeta primers. Measured with immunoSEQ multiplex PCR; TCRdb has only the in-frame clones, and not every one. This table holds roughly 240,000 clones, 82% found once. Sequencing was carried out using PBMCs. The receptor source for this set is a woman between 40 and 50 years old in good health and CMV-seropositive.

The V call is TRBV6-1, the J call TRBJ2-2, with 10 bases identical to TRBD1. J was trimmed by 4 bases and V by 5 bases; bases with no gene match: 4. CDR1 MNHNS and CDR2 SASEGT come from the germline V gene. The CDR3 sequence is 15 residues long. In DNA form, the CDR3 reads TGTGCCAGCAGTCCCCGGACAGGGGGCACCGGGGAGCTGTTTTTT. Translated: CASSPRTGGTGELFF.

V gene TRBV7-9 combines with J gene TRBJ1-2, with D maybe TRBD1 (6 bases). The length of the CDR3 is 16 residues. Per germline, CDR1 SEHNR and CDR2 FQNEAQ (reference sequence). The V and J ends lost 0 bases and 4 bases respectively, with 15 bases between them. The CDR3 loop reads CASSLALTGTSYGYTF. For the CDR3, the DNA is TGTGCCAGCAGCTTAGCGCTTACAGGGACGTCCTATGGCTACACCTTC.

The sample holds a few counts of this clone. Other DNA sequences in the same sample also yield this CDR3. The chain couples TRBV7-2 to TRBJ2-1; tentatively, D is TRBD2 (7 bases). The V and J ends lost 3 bases and 2 bases respectively, with 11 bases between them. CDR1 is SGHTA and CDR2 is FQGNSA in the germline V gene. This CDR3 is built from 15 residues. This CDR3 is CASSLGAGAYNEQFF. Written as DNA, the CDR3 is TGTGCCAGCAGCTTGGGGGCGGGGGCCTACAATGAGCAGTTCTTC.

This clone was found once. The genes are TRBV4-3 and TRBJ2-2; perhaps TRBD2 as D (6 bases). The germline V and J ends were trimmed by 2 bases and 1 base, with 14 bases remaining between them. The CDR3 length is 17 residues. The germline V gene has CDR1 LGHNA and CDR2 YSLEER. The CDR3 sequence is CASSQRVAVLNTGELFF. Written as DNA, the CDR3 is TGCGCCAGCAGCCAACGTGTAGCGGTTCTGAACACCGGGGAGCTGTTTTTT.

The V gene is TRBV4-3, the J gene TRBJ2-5; weak D call: TRBD1 (5 bases). The end of the DNA is better explained by TRBJ2-7, so the J call may be wrong. Germline CDR1 is LGHNA and CDR2 is YSLEER. The CDR3 totals 15 residues. CDR3 coding DNA: TGCGCCAGCAGCCAAGTCTTCGACAGCTCCTACGAGCAGTACTTC. It codes for CASSQVFDSSYEQYF.

In this sample, this clone turned up once. This chain uses TRBV28 with TRBJ2-7; 8 bases agree with TRBD2. Germline CDR1 reads MDHEN; CDR2 reads SYDVKM. The junction had 3 bases not matched to a gene; V was cut back by 8 bases and J by 0 bases. This CDR3 has 13 amino acids. CDR3 amino acids: CASRSGGSYEQYF. For the CDR3, the DNA is TGTGCCAGCCGGAGCGGGGGCTCCTACGAGCAGTACTTC.

As to this clone: Distinct nucleotide sequences in the sample also encode this CDR3. The CDR3 DNA follows: TGTGCCAGCAGCGTGGCGGGGGCGAACACTGAAGCTTTCTTT. As protein: CASSVAGANTEAFF. The V call is TRBV9, the J call TRBJ1-1; weak D call: TRBD1 (6 bases). Trimming shortened V by 2 bases and J by 1 base, and 9 bases separated the two germline ends. The CDR3 is 14 amino acids. The germline gives CDR1 SGDLS, CDR2 YYNGEE.

The chain employs TRBV9 and TRBJ2-2; 8 bases align to TRBD1. This CDR3 has 15 amino acids. Per germline, CDR1 SGDLS and CDR2 YYNGEE. V shed 1 base and J 8 bases; nucleotides not matched to a gene: 7. The CDR3 here is CASSVWQGATGELFF. Written as DNA, the CDR3 is TGTGCCAGCAGCGTATGGCAGGGGGCAACGGGGGAGCTGTTTTTT.

This chain links TRBV7-9 with TRBJ2-1; TRBD1 matches at 7 bases. The CDR3 is 13 amino acids. Germline values: CDR1 SEHNR, CDR2 FQNEAQ (reference sequence). With V trimmed by 5 bases and J by 6 bases, 4 bases remained unmatched. The CDR3 DNA reads TGTGCCAGCAGCGCGACAGGGAGCAATGAGCAGTTCTTC. This gives the protein CASSATGSNEQFF.

The chain links TRBV6-1 to TRBJ2-7; D is unresolved. Deletions cut 0 bases from V and 3 bases from J, with 15 bases between. This CDR3 has 16 residues. The germline gives CDR1 MNHNS, CDR2 SASEGT. In DNA, the CDR3 is TGTGCCAGCAGTGAAGCTCTGCGGAACTCCTTCTACGAGCAGTACTTC. It is translated as CASSEALRNSFYEQYF.

The chain links TRBV7-2 to TRBJ2-2; 13 bases are shared with TRBD2. The CDR3 runs 17 residues. Germline CDR1 is SGHTA and CDR2 is FQGNSA. V lost 2 bases, J lost 7 bases, and 7 bases stayed unmatched. CDR3 in DNA: TGTGCCAGCAGCTTAAAGGGGACTAGCGGGACAAACGGGGAGCTGTTTTTT. Its translation: CASSLKGTSGTNGELFF.